The clone carrying this T cell receptor (beta chain) was recorded many times. CDR1 is LGHDT and CDR2 is YNNKEL in the germline V gene (reference sequence). The CDR3 totals 13 residues. J was trimmed by 12 bases and V by 0 bases; bases with no gene match: 5. RNA transcripts served as template for amplifying TCR beta CDR3 sequences. Second-round multiplex PCR came after first-round RT-PCR with HTBI primers. TCRdb called the multiplex PCR reads again in MiXCR, with one record for every CDR3 protein. The sample holds roughly 480,000 distinct CDR3 sequences; roughly an eighth are singletons and the top ten take about a tenth. This sample was taken from a study of Graves' ophthalmopathy and Graves' hyperthyroidism.

The rearrangement links TRBV3-1 to TRBJ2-7, with 10 positions matching TRBD2. The clonotype comes from a woman aged 25 to 45 with Graves' ophthalmopathy. The sequenced sample consisted of blood. The CDR3 region has the DNA TGTGCCAGCAGCCAAGATCCTAGCGGGAGCGTGTACTTC. As protein: CASSQDPSGSVYF.